This T cell receptor beta chain was sequenced in a study of blood T cell repertoires in COVID-19. Study overall: The United States, Italy and Spain supplied acute and convalescent COVID-19 samples.

Trimming at V came to 5 bases and at J to 6 bases, leaving 9 bases not matched to a gene. The germline V gene encodes CDR1 SQVTM and CDR2 ANQGSEA. The CDR3 extends over 13 amino acids. Original methodology: Nucleated cell counts were estimated from reference gene primer amplification. The repertoire was sequenced with immunoSEQ multiplex PCR; TCRdb's copy has only in-frame clones and lacks some. Clonal size and the V and J genes are those of that table, whereas D and trimming came from the DNA. The data hold about 170,000 clones, with less than 85% observed a single time. This chain uses TRBV29-1 with TRBJ1-1; 7 bases match TRBD1. The TCR sequence derives from a woman over 75 with acute or convalescent COVID-19. Source material: peripheral blood. The CDR3 bases are TGCAGCGTTAGGACAGGAACGGGGGCTGAAGCTTTCTTT. It translates to CSVRTGTGAEAFF. Variable domain in full (rest from reference TRBV29-1 and TRBJ1-1): SAVISQKPSRDICQRGTSLTIQCQVDSQVTMMFWYRQQPGQSLTLIATANQGSEATYESGFVIDKFPISRPNLTFSTLTVSNMSPEDSSIYLCSVRTGTGAEAFFGQGTRLTVV.